This note documents a single TCR beta chain sequence. Its antigen is unidentified. Germline lookup yields CDR1 LGHDT and CDR2 YNNKEL (reference sequence). V lost 2 bases and J lost 5, with 11 bases in between. This CDR3 has 14 amino acids. This table comes from immunoSEQ multiplex PCR, and its TCRdb copy is limited to in-frame clones, with some not included. The data contain some 340,000 clones, roughly 80% of them singletons. Treatment given: 19 received Ad26.COV2.S at low or high dose, single or two shots; about 5 received placebo; per-sample allocation not given. Specimen acquisition occurred on day 63 following the initial vaccine or placebo injection. The data were obtained in a study of Ad26.COV2.S vaccination and SARS-CoV-2 variants. The overall study: Donor got 5x10^10 or 1x10^11 viral particles of Ad26.COV2.S. Regarding the study as a whole: For non-spike TCRs, breadth in vaccine recipients resembled that in placebo recipients.

This TCR came from a person between 18 and 59 years old who received the Ad26.COV2.S COVID-19 vaccine or a placebo. J is TRBJ2-3 and V is TRBV3-1 (or the pseudogene TRBV3-2); D possibly corresponds to TRBD2 (5 bases). Sample: peripheral blood, taken in a trial of Ad26.COV2.S vaccine versus placebo. CDR3 region: CASSQLAWGDTQYF. In DNA form, the CDR3 reads TGTGCCAGCAGCCAATTAGCGTGGGGAGATACGCAGTATTTT.